This TCR beta chain was sequenced for a study of cytomegalovirus exposure and HLA in healthy donors. The PCR had 60 Vbeta and 13 Jbeta primers. TCRdb keeps only in-frame clones here, not all; method: immunoSEQ multiplex PCR. This table holds 250,000 to 350,000 clones, 70% to 90% found once. V was cut by 0 bases and J by 2 bases, with 8 bases left in between. The germline V gene encodes CDR1 SGHRS and CDR2 YFSETQ. The CDR3 covers 15 residues. The chain carries TRBV5-1 and TRBJ2-2, with TRBD2 as a possible D gene (6 bases). The source of this sequence is a woman aged 18 to 35 in good health and CMV-seronegative. Sequencing was done on a sample of PBMCs. The CDR3 DNA follows: TGCGCCAGCAGCTTGGTTAGCGGAAACACCGGGGAGCTGTTTTTT. Its translation is CASSLVSGNTGELFF.